This T cell receptor (beta chain) was recorded in a study of blood T cell repertoires in COVID-19. Here immunoSEQ multiplex PCR was the method, and the copy in TCRdb shows in-frame clones only, minus some. The sample yields some 200,000 clones, about nine tenths seen once. The CDR3 loop spans 15 amino acids. Germline V gives CDR1 KGHDR, CDR2 SFDVKD. V shed 6 bases, J shed 5 bases, and the junction held 10 bases outside the gene matches. The sample was peripheral blood. The rearrangement joins TRBV24-1 to TRBJ2-5, with 8 bases that match TRBD2. The sequence was obtained from a man aged 65-85 years with acute or convalescent COVID-19. CDR3 amino acids: CATSKAGVVEETQYF. The CDR3 coding sequence is TGTGCCACCAGTAAAGCGGGAGTGGTCGAGGAGACCCAGTACTTC.